This T cell receptor beta chain originates from a study of T cell changes during pregnancy in multiple sclerosis. The junction had 5 bases not matched to a gene; V was cut back by 2 bases and J by 8 bases. This CDR3 region has 12 residues. Germline CDR1 GTSNPN, CDR2 SVGIG (reference sequence). Using immunoSEQ multiplex PCR, the repertoire was profiled, and TCRdb retains in-frame clones only, with some absent. The sample shows approximately 36,000 clones, 88% of them seen only once. Source: CD8+ T cells from peripheral blood mononuclear cells, taken in the third trimester of pregnancy. The V gene is TRBV30, the J gene TRBJ1-2; 7 nucleotides agree with TRBD1. The receptor comes from a female donor with multiple sclerosis, enrolled in a pregnancy study. The CDR3 DNA reads as TGTGCCTGGAGTTGGGGACAGCCCGGCTACACCTTC. This encodes CAWSWGQPGYTF.